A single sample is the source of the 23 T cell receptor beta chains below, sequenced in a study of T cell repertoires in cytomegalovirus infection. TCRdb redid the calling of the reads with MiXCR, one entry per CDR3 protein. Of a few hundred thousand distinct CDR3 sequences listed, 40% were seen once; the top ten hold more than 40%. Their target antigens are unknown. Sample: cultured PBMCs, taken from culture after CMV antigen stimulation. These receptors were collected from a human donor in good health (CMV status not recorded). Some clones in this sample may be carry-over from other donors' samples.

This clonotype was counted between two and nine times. The DNA of the CDR3 is TGCAGTGCACTAGCGGGATTAGGCCAAGAGACCCAGTACTTC. It codes for CSALAGLGQETQYF. The V gene is TRBV20-1, the J gene TRBJ2-5, with TRBD2 matching over 10 bases. This CDR3 is 14 amino acids long. Germline CDR1 reads DFQATT; CDR2 reads SNEGSKA (reference sequence). V was clipped by 6 bases and J by 1 base; unmatched bases: 5.

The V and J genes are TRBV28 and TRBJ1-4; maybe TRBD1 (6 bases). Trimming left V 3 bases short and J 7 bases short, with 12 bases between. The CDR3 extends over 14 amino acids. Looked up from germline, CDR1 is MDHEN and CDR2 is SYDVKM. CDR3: CASSFQGSREKLFF. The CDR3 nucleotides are TGTGCCAGCAGTTTTCAGGGGAGTCGTGAAAAACTGTTTTTT.

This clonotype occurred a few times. CDR3 nucleotide sequence: TGTGCCAGCAGAGGGTCTTTGGATTCACCCCTCCACTTT. Protein: CASRGSLDSPLHF. The chain recombines TRBV28 with TRBJ1-6; no clear D. The V gene lost 6 bases and the J gene lost 8 bases, with 11 bases spanning the gap. Germline CDR1 reads MDHEN; CDR2 reads SYDVKM. The CDR3 has 13 amino acids. Combining the CDR3 with reference TRBV28 and TRBJ1-6 gives the whole variable domain DVKVTQSSRYLVKRTGEKVFLECVQDMDHENMFWYRQDPGLGLRLIYFSYDVKMKEKGDIPEGYSVSREKKERFSLILESASTNQTSMYLCASRGSLDSPLHFGNGTRLTVT.

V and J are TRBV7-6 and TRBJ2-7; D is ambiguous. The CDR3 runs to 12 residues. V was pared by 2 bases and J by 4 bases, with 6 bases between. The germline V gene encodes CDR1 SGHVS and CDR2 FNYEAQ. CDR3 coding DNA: TGTGCCAGCAGCTTAAAAACTTACGAGCAGTACTTC. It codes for CASSLKTYEQYF. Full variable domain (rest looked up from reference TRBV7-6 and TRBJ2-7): GAGVSQSPRYKVTKRGQDVALRCDPISGHVSLYWYRQALGQGPEFLTYFNYEAQQDKSGLPNDRFSAERPEGSISTLTIQRTEQRDSAMYRCASSLKTYEQYFGPGTRLTVT.

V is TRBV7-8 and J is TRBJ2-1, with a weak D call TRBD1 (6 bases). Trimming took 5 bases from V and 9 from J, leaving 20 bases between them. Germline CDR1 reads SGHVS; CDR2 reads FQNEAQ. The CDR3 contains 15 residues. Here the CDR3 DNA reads TGTGCCAGCAGCCCCCTGACAGGATTGAACGGTGAGCAGTTCTTC. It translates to CASSPLTGLNGEQFF.

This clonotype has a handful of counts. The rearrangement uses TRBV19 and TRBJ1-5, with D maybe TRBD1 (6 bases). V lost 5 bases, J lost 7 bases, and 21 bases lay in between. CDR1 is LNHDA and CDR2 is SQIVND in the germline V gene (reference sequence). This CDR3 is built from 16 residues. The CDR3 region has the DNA TGTGCCAGTAGTCCCTCCTCGGGGGGCGCGATACAGCCCCAGCATTTT. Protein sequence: CASSPSSGGAIQPQHF.

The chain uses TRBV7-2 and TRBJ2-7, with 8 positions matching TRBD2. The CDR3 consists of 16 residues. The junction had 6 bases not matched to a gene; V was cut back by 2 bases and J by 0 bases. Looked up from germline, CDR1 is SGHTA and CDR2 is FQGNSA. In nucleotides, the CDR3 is TGTGCCAGCAGCTTACGGGAGGGGAGCAGCTCCTACGAGCAGTACTTC. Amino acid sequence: CASSLREGSSSYEQYF.

The CDR3 is CASSPRKHPGELFF. The DNA for the CDR3 is TGTGCCAGCAGTCCCCGAAAGCACCCCGGGGAGCTGTTTTTT. The V and J genes are TRBV28 and TRBJ2-2; no reliable D call. The CDR3 covers 14 residues. In germline, CDR1 is MDHEN, CDR2 SYDVKM. Trimming cost V 5 bases and J 6 bases, with 13 bases left between them.

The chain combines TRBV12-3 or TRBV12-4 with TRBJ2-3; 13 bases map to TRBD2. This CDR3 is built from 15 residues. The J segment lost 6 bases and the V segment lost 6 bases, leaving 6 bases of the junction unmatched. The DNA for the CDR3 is TGTGCCAGCAGCCTGACTAGCGGGGGGTGGGATACGCAGTATTTT. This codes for CASSLTSGGWDTQYF.

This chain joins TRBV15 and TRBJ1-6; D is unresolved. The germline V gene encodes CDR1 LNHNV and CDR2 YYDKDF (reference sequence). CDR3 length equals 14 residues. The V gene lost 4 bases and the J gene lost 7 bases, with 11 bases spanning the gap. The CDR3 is CATSIENQNSPLHF. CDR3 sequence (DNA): TGTGCCACCAGCATCGAAAATCAAAATTCACCCCTCCACTTT. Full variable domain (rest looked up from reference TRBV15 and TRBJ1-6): DAMVIQNPRYQVTQFGKPVTLSCSQTLNHNVMYWYQQKSSQAPKLLFHYYDKDFNNEADTPDNFQSRRPNTSFCFLDIRSPGLGDTAMYLCATSIENQNSPLHFGNGTRLTVT.

CDR3 DNA: TGTGCCAGCAGTGGATTCGCAGGGATCACCGGGGAGCTGTTTTTT. Protein product: CASSGFAGITGELFF. This chain uses TRBV25-1 with TRBJ2-2, with a weak D call TRBD1 (5 bases). Trimming shortened V by 4 bases and J by 4 bases, and 13 bases separated the two germline ends. Germline lookup yields CDR1 MGHDK and CDR2 SYGVNS. CDR3 length: 15 amino acids.

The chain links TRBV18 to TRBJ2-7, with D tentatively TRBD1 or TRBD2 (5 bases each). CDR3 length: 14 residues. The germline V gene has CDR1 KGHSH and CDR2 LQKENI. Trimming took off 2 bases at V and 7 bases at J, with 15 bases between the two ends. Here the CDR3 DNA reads TGTGCCAGCTCACCAGTTGACAGACGCGGGGAGCAGTACTTC. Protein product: CASSPVDRRGEQYF.

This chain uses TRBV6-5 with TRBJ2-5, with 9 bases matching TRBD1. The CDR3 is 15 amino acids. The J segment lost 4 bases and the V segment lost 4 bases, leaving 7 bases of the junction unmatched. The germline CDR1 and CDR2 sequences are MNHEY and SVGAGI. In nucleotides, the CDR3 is TGTGCCAGCAGTTCCGGGACAGGGCGCCCAGAGACCCAGTACTTC. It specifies CASSSGTGRPETQYF.

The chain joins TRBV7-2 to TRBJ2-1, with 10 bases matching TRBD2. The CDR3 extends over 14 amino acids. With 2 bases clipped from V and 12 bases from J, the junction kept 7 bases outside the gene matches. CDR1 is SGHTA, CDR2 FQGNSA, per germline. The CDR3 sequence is CASSLTPSGRTQFF. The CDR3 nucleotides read TGTGCCAGCAGCTTAACGCCTAGCGGGAGAACGCAGTTCTTC.

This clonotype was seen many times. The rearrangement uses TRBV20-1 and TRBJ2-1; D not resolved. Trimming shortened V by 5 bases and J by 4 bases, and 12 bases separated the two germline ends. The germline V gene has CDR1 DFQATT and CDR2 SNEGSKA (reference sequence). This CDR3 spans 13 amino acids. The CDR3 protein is CSAGEVGYNEQFF. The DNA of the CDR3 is TGCAGTGCTGGTGAGGTCGGTTACAATGAGCAGTTCTTC.

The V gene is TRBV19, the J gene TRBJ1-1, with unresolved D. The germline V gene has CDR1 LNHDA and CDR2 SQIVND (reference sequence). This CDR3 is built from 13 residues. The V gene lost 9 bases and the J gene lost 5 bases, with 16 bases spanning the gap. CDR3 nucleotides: TGTGCCAGCAAAGCATGGGGAAAGACTGAAGCTTTCTTT. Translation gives CASKAWGKTEAFF.

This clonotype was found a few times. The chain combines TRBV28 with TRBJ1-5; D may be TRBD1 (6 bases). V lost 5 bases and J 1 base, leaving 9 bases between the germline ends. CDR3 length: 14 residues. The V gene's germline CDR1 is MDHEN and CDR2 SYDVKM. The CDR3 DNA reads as TGTGCCAGCAGTCAAGGGACAAGCAATCAGCCCCAGCATTTT. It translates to CASSQGTSNQPQHF. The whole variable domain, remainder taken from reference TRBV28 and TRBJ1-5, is DVKVTQSSRYLVKRTGEKVFLECVQDMDHENMFWYRQDPGLGLRLIYFSYDVKMKEKGDIPEGYSVSREKKERFSLILESASTNQTSMYLCASSQGTSNQPQHFGDGTRLSIL.

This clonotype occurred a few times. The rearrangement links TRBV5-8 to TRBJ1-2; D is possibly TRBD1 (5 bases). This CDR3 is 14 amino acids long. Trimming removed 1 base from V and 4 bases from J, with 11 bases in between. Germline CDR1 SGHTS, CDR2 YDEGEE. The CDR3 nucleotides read TGTGCCAGCAGCTTGATCGGGACCCTCTATGGCTACACCTTC. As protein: CASSLIGTLYGYTF.

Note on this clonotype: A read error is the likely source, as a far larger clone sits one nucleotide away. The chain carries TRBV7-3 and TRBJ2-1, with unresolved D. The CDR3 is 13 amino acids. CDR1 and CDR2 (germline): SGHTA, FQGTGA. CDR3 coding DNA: TGTGCCAGCACCTTAAGCTCCTACAATGAGCAGTTCTTC. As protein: CASTLSSYNEQFF.

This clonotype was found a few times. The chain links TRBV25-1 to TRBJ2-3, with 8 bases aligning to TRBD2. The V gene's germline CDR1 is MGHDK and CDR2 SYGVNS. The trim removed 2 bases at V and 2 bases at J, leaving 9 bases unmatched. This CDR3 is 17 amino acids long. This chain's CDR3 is CASSELERGTLTDTQYF. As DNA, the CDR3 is TGTGCCAGCAGTGAACTTGAGCGGGGGACCCTCACAGATACGCAGTATTTT.

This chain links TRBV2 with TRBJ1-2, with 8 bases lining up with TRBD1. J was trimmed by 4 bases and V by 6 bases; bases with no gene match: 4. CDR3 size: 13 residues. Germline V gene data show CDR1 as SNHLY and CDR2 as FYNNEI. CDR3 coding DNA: TGTGCCAGCAGGGACAGGGCTCTCTATGGCTACACCTTC. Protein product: CASRDRALYGYTF.

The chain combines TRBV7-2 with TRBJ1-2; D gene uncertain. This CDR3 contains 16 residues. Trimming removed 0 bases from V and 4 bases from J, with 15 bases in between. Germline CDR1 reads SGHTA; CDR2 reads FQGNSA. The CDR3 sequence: CASSLALGRSTYGYTF. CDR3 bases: TGTGCCAGCAGCTTAGCGCTAGGCAGGTCAACCTATGGCTACACCTTC.

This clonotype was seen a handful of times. The CDR3 region is CASRNNVEEKLFF. The CDR3 region has the DNA TGTGCCAGCAGAAATAATGTAGAGGAAAAACTGTTTTTT. The genes are TRBV12-3 or TRBV12-4 and TRBJ1-4, with D hard to call. The CDR3 spans 13 residues. Trimming stripped 6 bases from V and 8 bases from J, with 13 bases between.